Listed below are T cell receptor beta chains from one sample, sequenced in a study of CD8 T cells in ankylosing spondylitis. TCRdb redid the calling of the 5' RACE reads with MiXCR, one entry per CDR3 protein. Among under 850,000 distinct CDR3 sequences, roughly 19% were seen once, and the ten largest hold about 19%. Sequencing was done on a sample of blood, either unsorted or a sorted T cell fraction (not recorded which). These receptors all come from a male donor with ankylosing spondylitis. Each CDR3 is given with its conserved first and last residue. D genes are given only for firm matches. A clone size is listed for some rows: how often the clone was seen (once, few, many), or a class if it is expanded.

CASSPSRGGHNYEQYF	TGTGCCAGCAGCCCCTCCCGGGGGGGGCATAACTACGAGCAGTACTTC	TRBD2	TRBV5-6	TRBJ2-7	.
CAIGKIGPIAGDVDTQYF	TGTGCCATCGGAAAGATAGGGCCGATAGCGGGAGATGTGGATACGCAGTATTTT	TRBD2	TRBV10-3	TRBJ2-3	many
CSARGPSGIGYEQYF	TGCAGTGCTAGAGGACCTAGCGGGATAGGGTACGAGCAGTACTTC	TRBD2	TRBV20-1	TRBJ2-7	many
CASSGGQGLFTEAFF	TGTGCCAGCAGCGGGGGACAGGGGCTTTTCACTGAAGCTTTCTTT	TRBD1	TRBV11-3	TRBJ1-1	few
CASSLGLPTGTDYGYTF	TGTGCCAGCAGCTTAGGGTTACCGACAGGGACGGACTATGGCTACACCTTC	TRBD1	TRBV7-6	TRBJ1-2	.
CASSRTAGGYNEQFF	TGTGCCAGCAGCCGCACGGCGGGAGGATACAATGAGCAGTTCTTC	TRBD2	TRBV7-2	TRBJ2-1	.
CASSPEGLYADTQYF	TGTGCCAGCTCACCGGAGGGCCTCTATGCAGATACGCAGTATTTT	.	TRBV18	TRBJ2-3	.
CSVEVGAGDEQFF	TGCAGCGTTGAAGTAGGCGCTGGGGATGAGCAGTTCTTC	.	TRBV29-1	TRBJ2-1	.
CASSMSRTALGYGYTF	TGTGCCAGTAGTATGTCTAGGACAGCCTTGGGCTATGGCTACACCTTC	.	TRBV19	TRBJ1-2	.
CSAGRLPGDTQYF	TGCAGTGCGGGAAGGCTACCGGGGGATACGCAGTATTTT	.	TRBV20-1	TRBJ2-3	.
CASTPSGTGFGEQFF	TGTGCCAGCACCCCATCCGGGACGGGCTTCGGTGAGCAGTTCTTC	.	TRBV7-9	TRBJ2-1	.
CASSLWRGDNNEQFF	TGTGCCAGCAGCTTATGGCGGGGGGATAACAATGAGCAGTTCTTC	TRBD2	TRBV7-3	TRBJ2-1	few
CSARDWGDTQYF	TGCAGTGCTAGAGATTGGGGGGATACGCAGTATTTT	.	TRBV20-1	TRBJ2-3	few
CASSQVRGDTQYF	TGTGCCAGCAGCCAAGTAAGGGGGGATACGCAGTATTTT	.	TRBV3-1	TRBJ2-3	.
CASRYRGSYEQYF	TGTGCCAGCAGGTACAGGGGTTCCTACGAGCAGTACTTC	TRBD1	TRBV27	TRBJ2-7	.
CASSQLTSGRLEQYF	TGCGCCAGCAGCCAACTGACTAGCGGGAGGCTCGAGCAGTACTTC	TRBD2	TRBV4-1	TRBJ2-7	.
CASSPQGADEKLFF	TGTGCCAGCAGTCCTCAGGGGGCTGATGAAAAACTGTTTTTT	TRBD1	TRBV6-1	TRBJ1-4	.
CASAVSYEQYF	TGTGCTAGTGCCGTCTCCTACGAGCAGTACTTC	.	TRBV12-5	TRBJ2-7	few